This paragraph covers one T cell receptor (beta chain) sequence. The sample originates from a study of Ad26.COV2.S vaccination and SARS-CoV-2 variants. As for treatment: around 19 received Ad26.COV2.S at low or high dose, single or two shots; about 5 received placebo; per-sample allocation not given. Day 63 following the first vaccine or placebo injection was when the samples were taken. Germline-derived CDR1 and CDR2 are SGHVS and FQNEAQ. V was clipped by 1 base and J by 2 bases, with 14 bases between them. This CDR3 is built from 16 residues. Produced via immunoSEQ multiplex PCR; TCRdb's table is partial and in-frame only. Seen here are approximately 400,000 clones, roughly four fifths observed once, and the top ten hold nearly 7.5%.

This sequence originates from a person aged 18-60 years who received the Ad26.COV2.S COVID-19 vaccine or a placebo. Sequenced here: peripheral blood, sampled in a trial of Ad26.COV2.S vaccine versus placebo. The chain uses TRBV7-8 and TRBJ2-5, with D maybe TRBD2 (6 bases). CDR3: CASSLDGGTVQETQYF. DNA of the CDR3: TGTGCCAGCAGCTTAGACGGAGGGACGGTGCAAGAGACCCAGTACTTC.